A single sample is the source of the 21 T cell receptor beta chains below, sequenced in a study of blood T cell repertoires in COVID-19. The method was immunoSEQ multiplex PCR; TCRdb's version includes in-frame clones alone and lacks a portion of them. The repertoire holds 200,000 to 300,000 clones, with 80% to 95% as singletons. Sequencing was done on a sample of peripheral blood. Receptor source: a person between 18 and 35 years old with COVID-19, enrolled during active disease.

The V gene is TRBV5-1, the J gene TRBJ2-1; TRBD2 is a possible D gene (6 bases). The V gene's germline CDR1 is SGHRS and CDR2 YFSETQ. The CDR3 is 14 residues long. Trimming stripped 4 bases from V and 4 bases from J, with 12 bases between. CDR3 sequence reads: CASSPEGRYNEQFF. The CDR3 DNA reads TGCGCCAGCAGCCCGGAGGGTCGGTACAATGAGCAGTTCTTC.

The chain is built from TRBV5-6 and TRBJ2-3; 7 bases fit TRBD2. This CDR3 is built from 12 residues. Per germline, CDR1 SGHDT and CDR2 YYEEEE. With 3 bases clipped from V and 5 bases from J, the junction kept 0 bases outside the gene matches. CDR3 loop: CASSSGGDTQYF. CDR3 nucleotides: TGTGCCAGCAGCTCGGGGGGAGATACGCAGTATTTT.

V gene TRBV9 combines with J gene TRBJ1-1; the match to TRBD1 covers 10 bases. The V segment lost 4 bases and the J segment 1 base; nucleotides outside the gene matches: 7. From germline, CDR1 is SGDLS and CDR2 YYNGEE. This CDR3 is 16 amino acids long. The CDR3: CASSRDRGATNTEAFF. The CDR3 nucleotides read TGTGCCAGCAGCAGGGACAGGGGAGCCACGAACACTGAAGCTTTCTTT. The full variable domain, rest sourced from reference TRBV9 and TRBJ1-1, is DSGVTQTPKHLITATGQRVTLRCSPRSGDLSVYWYQQSLDQGLQFLIQYYNGEERAKGNILERFSAQQFPDLHSELNLSSLELGDSALYFCASSRDRGATNTEAFFGQGTRLTVV.

The J gene is TRBJ2-7, the V gene TRBV7-9; tentative D call: TRBD1 (5 bases). Germline V CDR1 and CDR2: SEHNR, FQNEAQ (reference sequence). The germline V and J ends were trimmed by 3 bases and 4 bases, with 7 bases remaining between them. The CDR3 length is 12 residues. The CDR3 region is CASSFSGYEQYF. In DNA, the CDR3 is TGTGCCAGCAGCTTCTCAGGGTACGAGCAGTACTTC.

This sequence joins TRBV7-3 and TRBJ1-2, with 12 nucleotides matching TRBD1. V was clipped by 7 bases and J by 1 base; unmatched bases: 10. CDR3 length: 17 amino acids. Per the germline V gene, CDR1 is SGHTA and CDR2 is FQGTGA. DNA for the CDR3: TGTGCCAGCACGGATCCGGGACAGGGGGCTCATAACTATGGCTACACCTTC. Translating it yields CASTDPGQGAHNYGYTF.

The rearrangement uses TRBV2 and TRBJ2-2, with D possibly being TRBD1 (6 bases). This CDR3 has 16 amino acids. Germline assignment: CDR1 SNHLY and CDR2 FYNNEI. Trimming took 1 base from V and 6 from J, leaving 15 bases between them. The chain's CDR3 is CASSEVEQGFAGELFF. The CDR3 DNA sequence: TGTGCCAGCAGTGAAGTCGAACAGGGATTCGCCGGGGAGCTGTTTTTT. Using reference TRBV2 and TRBJ2-2 for the parts outside the CDR3, the full variable domain is EPEVTQTPSHQVTQMGQEVILRCVPISNHLYFYWYRQILGQKVEFLVSFYNNEISEKSEIFDDQFSVERPDGSNFTLKIRSTKLEDSAMYFCASSEVEQGFAGELFFGEGSRLTVL.

This chain joins TRBV29-1 and TRBJ2-3; 8 nucleotides agree with TRBD1. In germline, CDR1 is SQVTM, CDR2 ANQGSEA. Trimming cost V 6 bases and J 0 bases; bases outside gene matches: 2. The CDR3 has 13 residues. CDR3 DNA sequence: TGCAGCGTCTGGACAGGGAGCACAGATACGCAGTATTTT. Translating it yields CSVWTGSTDTQYF.

This rearrangement joins TRBV24-1 to TRBJ2-1; D ambiguous. Deletions cut 3 bases from V and 7 bases from J, with 12 bases between. CDR1 is KGHDR, CDR2 SFDVKD, per germline. The CDR3 is 14 amino acids. CDR3 sequence (DNA): TGTGCCACCAGTGATCCATCGAGGCGAAATGAGCAGTTCTTC. Its protein product is CATSDPSRRNEQFF.

The chain has TRBV25-1 and TRBJ2-1; D not resolved. V was shortened by 3 bases and J by 8 bases, with 11 bases between the two germline ends. Germline loops: CDR1 MGHDK, CDR2 SYGVNS. The length of the CDR3 is 13 residues. The DNA of the CDR3 is TGTGCCAGCAGTGACTCGCATTCGGATGAGCAGTTCTTC. Protein: CASSDSHSDEQFF.

The J gene is TRBJ1-2, the V gene TRBV28, with a tentative D call TRBD1 (5 bases). Germline loops: CDR1 MDHEN, CDR2 SYDVKM. V lost 7 bases and J lost 5, with 20 bases in between. This CDR3 has 15 residues. The CDR3 sequence: CASISTGGKGYGYTF. CDR3 nucleotides: TGTGCCAGCATATCAACTGGGGGGAAGGGGTATGGCTACACCTTC.

The chain carries TRBV12-3 or TRBV12-4 and TRBJ1-5; D call uncertain. This CDR3 contains 12 residues. The V and J ends lost 3 bases and 5 bases respectively, with 5 bases between them. CDR3 in amino acids: CASSFGDQPQHF. DNA for the CDR3: TGTGCCAGCAGTTTCGGTGATCAGCCCCAGCATTTT.

The rearrangement uses TRBV2 and TRBJ2-2; D gene ambiguous. The length of the CDR3 is 14 residues. Germline CDR1 reads SNHLY; CDR2 reads FYNNEI. The ends were cut back, 4 bases at V and 2 bases at J, with 8 bases in the middle. This CDR3 reads CASSGSRNTGELFF. CDR3 DNA sequence: TGTGCCAGCAGTGGATCCAGAAACACCGGGGAGCTGTTTTTT.

The chain employs TRBV6-5 and TRBJ1-1; 8 nucleotides line up with TRBD1. Looked up from germline, CDR1 is MNHEY and CDR2 is SVGAGI. This CDR3 is 14 amino acids long. V lost 6 bases to trimming and J lost 7 bases; unmatched junction nucleotides: 10. CDR3 residues: CASSKDRETGEAFF. DNA for the CDR3: TGTGCCAGCAGCAAGGACAGGGAAACTGGTGAAGCTTTCTTT.

In its sample, this clone was seen once. The chain employs TRBV5-1 and TRBJ1-3, with D perhaps TRBD1 (5 bases). This CDR3 contains 15 residues. The germline V gene encodes CDR1 SGHRS and CDR2 YFSETQ. Between the trimmed V and J ends, which lost 0 bases and 7 bases, there was a span of 14 bases. The CDR3 bases are TGCGCCAGCAGCTTGGGGGGCAGCCAAGGGAACACCATATATTTT. Protein product: CASSLGGSQGNTIYF. Drawing the rest from reference TRBV5-1 and TRBJ1-3, the complete variable domain is KAGVTQTPRYLIKTRGQQVTLSCSPISGHRSVSWYQQTPGQGLQFLFEYFSETQRNKGNFPGRFSGRQFSNSRSEMNVSTLELGDSALYLCASSLGGSQGNTIYFGEGSWLTVV.

This clone was seen a handful of times. The rearrangement joins TRBV14 to TRBJ1-6; TRBD1 aligns across 8 bases. The trim removed 5 bases at V and 7 bases at J, leaving 4 bases unmatched. Per germline, CDR1 SGHDN and CDR2 FVKESK. The CDR3 is 14 amino acids. CDR3 protein: CASSSGQGNSPLHF. DNA for the CDR3: TGTGCCAGCAGCTCCGGACAGGGCAATTCACCCCTCCACTTT.

This clone was found once. The chain employs TRBV18 and TRBJ2-1, with 7 bases identical to TRBD2. Germline-derived CDR1 and CDR2 are KGHSH and LQKENI. With 3 bases clipped from V and 7 bases from J, the junction kept 9 bases outside the gene matches. This CDR3 contains 15 residues. In DNA, the CDR3 is TGTGCCAGCTCACCGCCGGGACTGGGAGGGAATGAGCAGTTCTTC. As protein: CASSPPGLGGNEQFF.

The V and J genes are TRBV7-6 and TRBJ2-3; 11 nucleotides match TRBD2. The junction had 3 bases not matched to a gene; V was cut back by 0 bases and J by 4 bases. The CDR3 has 16 amino acids. Per the germline V gene, CDR1 is SGHVS and CDR2 is FNYEAQ. CDR3 protein: CASSLALAGGPDTQYF. The CDR3 bases are TGTGCCAGCAGCTTAGCGCTAGCGGGAGGCCCAGATACGCAGTATTTT.

The V gene is TRBV13, the J gene TRBJ2-5; D is undetermined. CDR3 length: 12 amino acids. The germline V and J ends were trimmed by 5 bases and 1 base, with 5 bases remaining between them. CDR1 and CDR2 (germline): PRHDT, FYEKMQ (reference sequence). CDR3 in amino acids: CASSTGQETQYF. The CDR3 coding sequence is TGTGCCAGCAGCACCGGCCAAGAGACCCAGTACTTC.

CDR3 in amino acids: CASSREGGQPQHF. The DNA of the CDR3 is TGTGCCAGCAGTCGGGAGGGGGGTCAGCCCCAGCATTTT. This chain links TRBV12-3 or TRBV12-4 with TRBJ1-5; perhaps TRBD1 as D (6 bases). V lost 5 bases and J 6 bases, leaving 11 bases between the germline ends. The CDR3 sequence is 13 residues long.

The chain is built from TRBV29-1 and TRBJ1-3; D gene unclear. CDR3 size: 14 residues. Germline values: CDR1 SQVTM, CDR2 ANQGSEA. The V gene lost 8 bases and the J gene lost 4 bases, with 18 bases spanning the gap. The CDR3 sequence: CSPPRRLPGNTIYF. The CDR3 DNA is TGCAGCCCCCCCAGGCGCCTACCGGGAAACACCATATATTTT.

The chain has TRBV7-2 and TRBJ1-2; a possible D gene is TRBD1 (5 bases). V was trimmed by 3 bases and J by 4 bases, leaving 9 bases between them. The CDR3 has 13 amino acids. Germline V CDR1 and CDR2: SGHTA, FQGNSA. The CDR3 DNA sequence: TGTGCCAGCAGCTTGGGAGGGGCCTATGGCTACACCTTC. Protein sequence: CASSLGGAYGYTF.